These 25 T cell receptor beta chains share one sample of origin, sequenced in a study of shared clonotypes between healthy human individuals. The method was immunoSEQ multiplex PCR; TCRdb's version includes in-frame clones alone and lacks a portion of them. The data hold 2 million to 2.5 million clones, with 85% to 95% observed a single time. Sequenced input: naive CD4+ T cells from PBMCs. Subset indicated: CD45RA+ positively selected. These receptors were obtained from a man between 18 and 29 years old in good health. Some clones in this sample may be carry-over from other donors' samples.

This chain connects TRBV7-8 to TRBJ1-5; D gene unclear. The CDR3 runs 13 residues. CDR1 is SGHVS and CDR2 is FQNEAQ in the germline V gene. Between the trimmed V and J ends, which lost 5 bases and 7 bases, there was a span of 12 bases. CDR3 residues: CASSPTNVQPQHF. The CDR3 DNA is TGTGCCAGCAGCCCTACTAACGTCCAGCCCCAGCATTTT.

The rearrangement joins TRBV27 to TRBJ2-5; the match to TRBD2 covers 8 bases. Germline V lookup: CDR1 MNHEY, CDR2 SMNVEV (reference sequence). V was clipped by 5 bases and J by 4 bases; unmatched bases: 3. This CDR3 spans 13 amino acids. The CDR3 coding sequence is TGTGCCAGCAGTCCCCGGGGGGGAGAGACCCAGTACTTC. Translating gives CASSPRGGETQYF.

The V and J genes are TRBV11-2 and TRBJ1-2, with TRBD1 identical over 11 bases. V lost 5 bases, J lost 4 bases, and 6 bases stayed unmatched. The CDR3 has 15 amino acids. CDR1 is SGHAT, CDR2 FQNNGV, per germline. The CDR3 DNA sequence: TGTGCCAGCAGCCAACGCGGACAGGGGGCCTATGGCTACACCTTC. Amino acids: CASSQRGQGAYGYTF.

V is TRBV4-3 and J is TRBJ2-7; TRBD1 aligns across 12 bases. The J segment lost 3 bases and the V segment lost 3 bases, leaving 9 bases of the junction unmatched. Germline V gene lookup returns CDR1 LGHNA and CDR2 YSLEER. The CDR3 sequence is 17 residues long. The CDR3 nucleotides are TGCGCCAGCAGCCATTTTCAGGGGACAGGGGGCTTCTACGAGCAGTACTTC. Residues: CASSHFQGTGGFYEQYF.

The CDR3 DNA follows: TGTGCCACCAGCCCCGACAGGGCCCAGCCCCAGCATTTT. It is translated as CATSPDRAQPQHF. The chain recombines TRBV15 with TRBJ1-5; TRBD1 matches at 7 bases. Germline V lookup: CDR1 LNHNV, CDR2 YYDKDF (reference sequence). The CDR3 runs 13 residues. Trimming cost V 5 bases and J 7 bases; bases outside gene matches: 5.

This clone was seen only a few times. V and J are TRBV30 and TRBJ1-5; D not resolved. The V and J ends lost 4 bases and 0 bases respectively, with 7 bases between them. The CDR3 is made up of 13 amino acids. In germline, CDR1 is GTSNPN, CDR2 SVGIG (reference sequence). Written as DNA, the CDR3 is TGTGCCTGGACAGAGCATAGCAATCAGCCCCAGCATTTT. It codes for CAWTEHSNQPQHF.

CDR3 amino acids: CASRGDRGRHSNQPQHF. For the CDR3, the DNA is TGTGCCAGCAGGGGGGACAGGGGGCGCCATAGCAATCAGCCCCAGCATTTT. The V gene is TRBV28, the J gene TRBJ1-5; TRBD1 matches 12 bases. CDR3 length: 17 residues. Looked up from germline, CDR1 is MDHEN and CDR2 is SYDVKM. V lost 6 bases, J lost 0 bases, and 6 bases stayed unmatched. The complete variable domain, with remaining parts taken from reference TRBV28 and TRBJ1-5, reads DVKVTQSSRYLVKRTGEKVFLECVQDMDHENMFWYRQDPGLGLRLIYFSYDVKMKEKGDIPEGYSVSREKKERFSLILESASTNQTSMYLCASRGDRGRHSNQPQHFGDGTRLSIL.

The chain is built from TRBV29-1 and TRBJ2-3; 15 bases match TRBD2. This CDR3 has 15 amino acids. Germline CDR1 reads SQVTM; CDR2 reads ANQGSEA. V was pared by 6 bases and J by 2 bases, with 3 bases of the junction left unmatched. CDR3 loop: CSVGLAGGVTDTQYF. The CDR3 DNA reads TGCAGCGTGGGACTAGCGGGAGGTGTCACAGATACGCAGTATTTT.

The sample holds one count of this clone. The DNA of the CDR3 is TGTGCCAGCAGCTTATTCGGGACAGGGTTTCAAGAGACCCAGTACTTC. Protein product: CASSLFGTGFQETQYF. V usage is TRBV11-2 and J usage is TRBJ2-5; 9 nucleotides line up with TRBD1. The CDR3 runs to 16 residues. J lost 2 bases, V lost 2 bases, and 6 bases had no gene match. Germline V lookup: CDR1 SGHAT, CDR2 FQNNGV.

The chain recombines TRBV19 with TRBJ1-2, with D perhaps matching TRBD1 (5 bases). The germline gives CDR1 LNHDA, CDR2 SQIVND (reference sequence). V was pared by 2 bases and J by 5 bases, with 9 bases between. This CDR3 comprises 13 residues. The CDR3 nucleotides read TGTGCCAGTAGTATATCAGGGAGATATGGCTACACCTTC. It encodes CASSISGRYGYTF.

The chain combines TRBV28 with TRBJ1-4; D call uncertain. Germline lookup yields CDR1 MDHEN and CDR2 SYDVKM. The CDR3 consists of 16 residues. The V end lost 6 bases, the J end lost 5 bases, and 19 bases lay between the germline ends. CDR3 DNA: TGTGCCAGCAGCCCCCCGGACTCCCGAACCAATGAAAAACTGTTTTTT. Its translation: CASSPPDSRTNEKLFF.

The chain combines TRBV5-6 with TRBJ2-2; D is ambiguous. The V end lost 0 bases, the J end lost 13 bases, and 16 bases lay between the germline ends. The CDR3 consists of 14 residues. Germline CDR1 SGHDT, CDR2 YYEEEE. The CDR3 region is CASSLEVVGEGLFF. The CDR3 DNA sequence: TGTGCCAGCAGCTTGGAAGTCGTGGGTGAAGGGCTGTTTTTT.

This chain uses TRBV28 with TRBJ2-5; D uncertain. The CDR3 has 12 residues. Between the trimmed V and J ends, which lost 7 bases and 2 bases, there was a span of 8 bases. CDR1 and CDR2 from the germline V gene are MDHEN and SYDVKM. CDR3 amino acids: CASTGGQETQYF. The CDR3 DNA reads as TGTGCCAGCACTGGCGGACAAGAGACCCAGTACTTC.

Regarding this clone: This sample includes further DNA sequences coding for the same CDR3. The chain has TRBV28 and TRBJ1-5, with D hard to call. From germline, CDR1 is MDHEN and CDR2 SYDVKM. With 3 bases removed from V and 0 bases from J, the gap between germline ends came to 3 bases. The CDR3 contains 13 residues. CDR3 sequence (DNA): TGTGCCAGCAGTTTTAATAGCAATCAGCCCCAGCATTTT. Translation: CASSFNSNQPQHF.

V gene TRBV6-4 combines with J gene TRBJ2-2; 10 positions match TRBD2. The germline gives CDR1 MRHNA, CDR2 SNTAGT. Germline trimming cut 3 bases from V and 6 bases from J; bases unmatched to any gene: 10. CDR3 size: 17 residues. Here the CDR3 DNA reads TGTGCCAGCAGTGAGGATTGGCTAGCGGGAGTAGCCGGGGAGCTGTTTTTT. Its translation: CASSEDWLAGVAGELFF.

The rearrangement uses TRBV6-5 and TRBJ2-1; 11 bases fit TRBD2. The germline CDR1 and CDR2 sequences are MNHEY and SVGAGI. The ends lost 7 bases at V and 4 bases at J; junction bases unmatched: 3. The CDR3 is 14 amino acids. In nucleotides, the CDR3 is TGTGCCAGCAAAGGACTAGCGGGTTACAATGAGCAGTTCTTC. Amino acid sequence: CASKGLAGYNEQFF.

V gene TRBV4-2 combines with J gene TRBJ2-2; 14 bases align to TRBD2. Trimming took 2 bases from V and 3 from J; bases not matched to a gene: 5. The length of the CDR3 is 18 residues. Germline V gene lookup returns CDR1 LGHNA and CDR2 YNFKEQ. The CDR3 sequence is CASSQPTSGRADTGELFF. For the CDR3, the DNA is TGTGCCAGCAGCCAACCGACTAGCGGGAGGGCCGACACCGGGGAGCTGTTTTTT.

As to this clone: In the same sample, other DNA sequences code for this CDR3. This rearrangement joins TRBV5-1 to TRBJ2-3, with 8 bases fitting TRBD2. The CDR3 is made up of 16 amino acids. J was trimmed by 0 bases and V by 2 bases; bases with no gene match: 5. Germline-derived CDR1 and CDR2 are SGHRS and YFSETQ. The CDR3 is CASSLIAGGSTDTQYF. CDR3 DNA sequence: TGCGCCAGCAGCTTAATCGCGGGAGGTAGCACAGATACGCAGTATTTT.

The chain recombines TRBV5-1 with TRBJ2-3, with TRBD2 identical over 12 bases. CDR1 and CDR2 from the germline V gene are SGHRS and YFSETQ. V gave up 4 bases and J gave up 4 bases; unmatched junction bases: 10. This CDR3 region has 17 residues. The CDR3 spells CASSRSASGRASDTQYF. CDR3 sequence (DNA): TGCGCCAGCAGCCGTTCCGCTAGCGGGAGGGCCTCAGATACGCAGTATTTT.

The V call is TRBV5-1, the J call TRBJ2-3; maybe TRBD1 (5 bases). The CDR3 is 15 residues long. CDR1 is SGHRS and CDR2 is YFSETQ in the germline V gene. The germline V and J ends were trimmed by 1 base and 3 bases, with 12 bases remaining between them. This CDR3 is CASSLYGAGTDTQYF. The DNA of the CDR3 is TGCGCCAGCAGCTTGTATGGGGCTGGGACAGATACGCAGTATTTT.

The chain recombines TRBV6-6 with TRBJ2-7, with D tentatively TRBD1 (6 bases). This CDR3 has 15 residues. Germline-derived CDR1 and CDR2 are MNHNY and SVGAGI (reference sequence). V was cut by 1 base and J by 2 bases, with 12 bases left in between. CDR3 amino acids: CASSYLGGTPYEQYF. The CDR3 nucleotides are TGTGCCAGCAGTTACTTAGGGGGTACCCCCTACGAGCAGTACTTC.

The chain joins TRBV14 to TRBJ2-7, with 12 bases aligning to TRBD2. Germline lookup yields CDR1 SGHDN and CDR2 FVKESK. CDR3 length equals 14 residues. V shed 1 base, J shed 11 bases, and the junction held 6 bases outside the gene matches. The CDR3 is CASSQVWPSGREYF. The CDR3 DNA reads as TGTGCCAGCAGCCAAGTCTGGCCTAGCGGGAGGGAGTACTTC.

J is TRBJ2-7 and V is TRBV27; 15 bases map to TRBD2. Germline assignment: CDR1 MNHEY and CDR2 SMNVEV (reference sequence). The CDR3 loop spans 18 amino acids. J gave up 3 bases and V 3 bases, and 9 bases lay outside the gene matches. CDR3 DNA sequence: TGTGCCAGCAGTTTGGGACTAGCGGGAGGCCCGGCCGGCTACGAGCAGTACTTC. As protein: CASSLGLAGGPAGYEQYF.

The chain carries TRBV5-1 and TRBJ2-2; D is possibly TRBD2 (5 bases). V was pared by 2 bases and J by 4 bases, with 18 bases between. This CDR3 spans 17 amino acids. Germline CDR1 SGHRS, CDR2 YFSETQ. CDR3 sequence (DNA): TGCGCCAGCAGCTTAACTTCGAAAACGGGGTTCACCGGGGAGCTGTTTTTT. Translation gives CASSLTSKTGFTGELFF.

The rearrangement uses TRBV28 and TRBJ1-5; D is uncertain. The V and J ends lost 5 bases and 7 bases respectively, with 9 bases between them. The V gene's germline CDR1 is MDHEN and CDR2 SYDVKM. The CDR3 is 12 amino acids. The CDR3 here is CASSVPRQPQHF. The CDR3 DNA is TGTGCCAGCAGTGTTCCTAGACAGCCCCAGCATTTT.